The 26 T cell receptor beta chains presented below share a single source sample, sequenced in a study of blood T cell repertoires in COVID-19. Clones were read by immunoSEQ multiplex PCR, and TCRdb kept only the in-frame ones, dropping some. The sample consists of some 140,000 clones, about 76% of them appearing once. The sample taken for sequencing was peripheral blood. The origin of the receptors is a woman aged 70-85 years with COVID-19, enrolled during active disease.

The V and J genes are TRBV5-4 and TRBJ2-5; 8 bases fit TRBD1. The ends lost 4 bases at V and 1 base at J; junction bases unmatched: 3. CDR3 size: 14 residues. Per germline, CDR1 SGHNT and CDR2 YYREEE (reference sequence). The DNA for the CDR3 is TGTGCCAGCAGCCCCGGGACAGGCCAAGAGACCCAGTACTTC. Translating gives CASSPGTGQETQYF.

This chain links TRBV11-2 with TRBJ1-2; TRBD1 matches at 7 bases. After removal of 7 bases from V and 5 bases from J, the junction contained 13 bases not matched to a gene. This CDR3 has 15 residues. Germline values: CDR1 SGHAT, CDR2 FQNNGV. The CDR3 sequence is CASTSSRGALYGYTF. The CDR3 DNA sequence: TGTGCCAGCACCTCGAGCAGGGGGGCCCTTTATGGCTACACCTTC. The complete variable domain, with remaining parts taken from reference TRBV11-2 and TRBJ1-2, reads EAGVAQSPRYKIIEKRQSVAFWCNPISGHATLYWYQQILGQGPKLLIQFQNNGVVDDSQLPKDRFSAERLKGVDSTLKIQPAKLEDSAVYLCASTSSRGALYGYTFGSGTRLTVV.

This chain connects TRBV7-2 to TRBJ2-7; 8 nucleotides match TRBD1. The V segment lost 5 bases and the J segment 2 bases; nucleotides outside the gene matches: 8. The CDR3 contains 15 residues. Germline V gene lookup returns CDR1 SGHTA and CDR2 FQGNSA. CDR3 DNA: TGTGCCAGCAGCCCCCGGGACAGGACAACCTACGAGCAGTACTTC. This codes for CASSPRDRTTYEQYF.

This chain connects TRBV29-1 to TRBJ2-7; D is possibly TRBD1 (5 bases). The CDR3 covers 12 residues. The germline V gene encodes CDR1 SQVTM and CDR2 ANQGSEA. Trimming removed 7 bases at V and 2 bases at J, with 12 bases between. The CDR3 nucleotides are TGCAGCGCCCAGGGTTTGACCTACGAGCAGTACTTC. It is translated as CSAQGLTYEQYF.

The rearrangement joins TRBV11-1 to TRBJ1-1; D is unresolved. The CDR3 covers 15 residues. V was shortened by 1 base and J by 6 bases, with 15 bases between the two germline ends. CDR1 is SGHAT, CDR2 FQDESV, per germline (reference sequence). CDR3 sequence reads: CASSLESLQTAEAFF. The CDR3 nucleotides read TGTGCCAGCAGCTTAGAGTCCCTACAGACCGCTGAAGCTTTCTTT.

The chain combines TRBV5-6 with TRBJ2-1; D not resolved. Germline V gives CDR1 SGHDT, CDR2 YYEEEE. The CDR3 totals 13 residues. Trimming pared 2 bases from V and 10 bases from J, leaving 13 bases between. The CDR3 coding sequence is TGTGCCAGCAGCTTCATCGCTTCGGTGGAGCAGTTCTTC. Residues: CASSFIASVEQFF. The entire variable domain, with the rest obtained from reference TRBV5-6 and TRBJ2-1, is as follows: DAGVTQSPTHLIKTRGQQVTLRCSPKSGHDTVSWYQQALGQGPQFIFQYYEEEERQRGNFPDRFSGHQFPNYSSELNVNALLLGDSALYLCASSFIASVEQFFGPGTRLTVL.

V usage is TRBV10-3 and J usage is TRBJ1-4, with D maybe TRBD1 (5 bases). From germline, CDR1 is ENHRY and CDR2 SYGVKD. This CDR3 is built from 15 residues. V shed 2 bases and J shed 2 bases, with 9 bases lying between them. In DNA form, the CDR3 reads TGTGCCATCAGTGAGAGGCGGGGGACTAATGAAAAACTGTTTTTT. Encoded protein: CAISERRGTNEKLFF.

The J gene is TRBJ2-4, the V gene TRBV7-3; 10 nucleotides line up with TRBD1. This CDR3 comprises 16 residues. J was trimmed by 6 bases and V by 2 bases; bases with no gene match: 7. Germline lookup yields CDR1 SGHTA and CDR2 FQGTGA. CDR3 bases: TGTGCCAGCAGCTTATGGGGACAGGGGTGGGGAAACATTCAGTACTTC. Translation gives CASSLWGQGWGNIQYF.

The chain couples TRBV4-3 to TRBJ2-1, with 9 bases identical to TRBD2. The CDR3 totals 13 residues. The junction had 5 bases not matched to a gene; V was cut back by 4 bases and J by 10 bases. CDR1 is LGHNA, CDR2 YSLEER, per germline. The CDR3 sequence is CASSLKGLAEQFF. CDR3 DNA: TGCGCCAGCAGCCTCAAAGGACTAGCGGAGCAGTTCTTC.

The chain joins TRBV10-3 to TRBJ1-1, with D unresolved. Trimming removed 3 bases at V and 5 bases at J, with 10 bases between. CDR1 and CDR2 (germline): ENHRY, SYGVKD. This CDR3 has 13 residues. CDR3: CAISDMRKTEAFF. In DNA form, the CDR3 reads TGTGCCATCAGTGATATGAGGAAAACTGAAGCTTTCTTT.

The rearrangement uses TRBV29-1 and TRBJ2-5; D unclear. The CDR3 has 10 amino acids. Trimming took off 7 bases at V and 2 bases at J, with 5 bases between the two ends. Per germline, CDR1 SQVTM and CDR2 ANQGSEA. The CDR3 reads CSARQETQYF. As DNA, the CDR3 is TGCAGCGCCAGACAAGAGACCCAGTACTTC.

The chain employs TRBV5-1 and TRBJ1-2; possible D gene TRBD1, 6 bases. The CDR3 consists of 14 residues. Between the trimmed V and J ends, which lost 2 bases and 4 bases, there was a span of 12 bases. The V gene's germline CDR1 is SGHRS and CDR2 YFSETQ. The CDR3 is CASSLQGAGYGYTF. The CDR3 DNA reads TGCGCCAGCAGCTTACAGGGAGCTGGCTATGGCTACACCTTC.

The V call is TRBV19, the J call TRBJ1-1, with 8 nucleotides matching TRBD1. The junction had 8 bases not matched to a gene; V was cut back by 7 bases and J by 1 base. The germline gives CDR1 LNHDA, CDR2 SQIVND (reference sequence). The CDR3 has 15 residues. The CDR3: CASTRQGAGNTEAFF. For the CDR3, the DNA is TGTGCCAGTACCCGTCAGGGGGCTGGGAACACTGAAGCTTTCTTT.

CDR3 nucleotide sequence: TGTGCCACCAGTCCGACGAACAGAGGGTACAATGAGCAGTTCTTC. Translation: CATSPTNRGYNEQFF. The chain links TRBV24-1 to TRBJ2-1; a possible D gene is TRBD2 (5 bases). The CDR3 is made up of 15 amino acids. The V end lost 6 bases, the J end lost 4 bases, and 15 bases lay between the germline ends. The germline CDR1 and CDR2 sequences are KGHDR and SFDVKD.

This chain links TRBV7-2 with TRBJ2-3; 8 bases are a match to TRBD1. Germline V gene data show CDR1 as SGHTA and CDR2 as FQGNSA. J was trimmed by 0 bases and V by 4 bases; bases with no gene match: 3. The CDR3 sequence is 15 residues long. CDR3 amino acids: CASSSRDRSTDTQYF. CDR3 DNA sequence: TGTGCCAGCAGCTCCCGGGACAGGAGCACAGATACGCAGTATTTT.

The chain uses TRBV18 and TRBJ2-5; 8 nucleotides align to TRBD1. The V segment lost 3 bases and the J segment 2 bases; nucleotides outside the gene matches: 8. Per the germline V gene, CDR1 is KGHSH and CDR2 is LQKENI. This CDR3 spans 16 amino acids. This chain's CDR3 is CASSPRQGAVQETQYF. The CDR3 DNA reads as TGTGCCAGCTCACCCCGGCAGGGGGCGGTTCAAGAGACCCAGTACTTC.

This clone was detected only once. The chain employs TRBV2 and TRBJ2-3; D is uncertain. The ends were cut back, 3 bases at V and 5 bases at J, with 15 bases in the middle. The CDR3 spans 15 residues. From germline, CDR1 is SNHLY and CDR2 FYNNEI. The CDR3 bases are TGTGCCAGCAGTGATGAGGCGCGCTTCCAAGATACGCAGTATTTT. This translates into CASSDEARFQDTQYF.

The CDR3 protein is CASSLWGRGGHTSATADTQYF. The CDR3 DNA reads as TGCGCCAGCAGCTTGTGGGGTCGAGGGGGCCACACGAGCGCAACGGCGGATACGCAGTATTTT. The V and J genes are TRBV5-1 and TRBJ2-3; 7 bases agree with TRBD1. The CDR3 is 21 residues long. The V gene end was trimmed by 1 base and the J gene end by 6 bases; junction bases not matched to a gene: 26. Germline CDR1 reads SGHRS; CDR2 reads YFSETQ.

This rearrangement joins TRBV3-1 (or the pseudogene TRBV3-2) to TRBJ1-3, with D possibly being TRBD1 (5 bases). V dropped 2 bases and J dropped 4 bases, with 9 bases sitting between them. This CDR3 comprises 14 residues. Germline V gives CDR1 LGHDT, CDR2 YNNKEL (reference sequence). The CDR3 sequence: CASSQSKGGNTIYF. As DNA, the CDR3 is TGTGCCAGCAGCCAAAGTAAGGGGGGAAACACCATATATTTT.

This sequence joins TRBV29-1 and TRBJ2-5; tentatively, D is TRBD2 (6 bases). CDR1 is SQVTM and CDR2 is ANQGSEA in the germline V gene. V lost 4 bases and J lost 9, with 15 bases in between. The CDR3 sequence is 12 residues long. The CDR3 DNA reads TGCAGCGTTGCGTTTCAGGGAGGAGCCCAGTACTTC. Translation: CSVAFQGGAQYF.

The chain links TRBV7-6 to TRBJ2-7; 7 nucleotides match TRBD1. Germline V gives CDR1 SGHVS, CDR2 FNYEAQ. The CDR3 is 18 residues long. V was clipped by 1 base and J by 0 bases; unmatched bases: 12. In nucleotides, the CDR3 is TGTGCCAGCAGCTTAGAACCCCCAGAGGGGGCCTACTCCTACGAGCAGTACTTC. Translating it yields CASSLEPPEGAYSYEQYF.

The chain recombines TRBV28 with TRBJ1-2; possibly TRBD1 for D (6 bases). The CDR3 spans 14 residues. CDR1 is MDHEN, CDR2 SYDVKM, per germline. Trimming pared 6 bases from V and 2 bases from J, leaving 13 bases between. CDR3 loop: CASRNRDANYGYTF. In DNA, the CDR3 is TGTGCCAGCAGAAACAGGGACGCGAACTATGGCTACACCTTC.

The chain recombines TRBV3-1 (or the pseudogene TRBV3-2) with TRBJ2-7; possibly TRBD2 for D (5 bases). Germline lookup yields CDR1 LGHDT and CDR2 YNNKEL (reference sequence). The CDR3 runs to 16 residues. V lost 4 bases to trimming and J lost 4 bases, with 20 bases between them. CDR3 loop: CASSPGYGLLSYEQYF. Here the CDR3 DNA reads TGTGCCAGCAGCCCCGGTTATGGACTCCTATCTTACGAGCAGTACTTC.

The rearrangement links TRBV7-3 to TRBJ2-3; 8 nucleotides match TRBD2. Germline V gene data show CDR1 as SGHTA and CDR2 as FQGTGA. Trimming took 6 bases from V and 5 from J; bases not matched to a gene: 10. The CDR3 covers 15 residues. The CDR3 spells CASRKHGGAVDTQYF. CDR3 DNA sequence: TGTGCCAGCAGGAAACACGGGGGGGCCGTAGATACGCAGTATTTT.

The J gene is TRBJ2-7, the V gene TRBV6-1; TRBD2 matches 8 bases. The length of the CDR3 is 15 residues. Germline-derived CDR1 and CDR2 are MNHNS and SASEGT. Trimming at V came to 2 bases and at J to 0 bases, leaving 3 bases not matched to a gene. CDR3 sequence (DNA): TGTGCCAGCAGTGAACGGCGGGGGGCCTCCTACGAGCAGTACTTC. Protein: CASSERRGASYEQYF.

The table lists this clone with a count of one. The genes are TRBV6-2 or TRBV6-3 and TRBJ1-1, with a weak D call TRBD1 (6 bases). CDR1 and CDR2 (germline): MNHEY, SVGEGT. The CDR3 runs 14 residues. Trimming pared 7 bases from V and 4 bases from J, leaving 16 bases between. CDR3 amino acids: CASNPTGGATEAFF. CDR3 nucleotide sequence: TGTGCCAGCAACCCGACCGGGGGGGCCACTGAAGCTTTCTTT.